This T cell receptor beta chain came from a study of T cell responses to AZD1222 COVID-19 vaccine. The study, taken as a whole, reports: Two AZD1222 doses significantly raised spike-specific TCR breadth and depth over controls. Donors were chiefly white British, with a greater number of females, and clonal diversity was perhaps underestimated. Among spike-specific TCRs, nearly half reportedly target unmutated variant regions.

In regard to this clone: The target antigen is unknown.

The V gene's germline CDR1 is KGHDR and CDR2 SFDVKD. Trimming removed 9 bases from V and 10 bases from J, with 15 bases in between. The CDR3 sequence is 13 residues long. Sequencing was performed with immunoSEQ multiplex PCR; in TCRdb, only in-frame clones are kept and a portion is missing. The sample shows 130,000 or so clones, roughly 92% of them seen only once. Pooling of second doses given at about 4 or about 12 weeks was done. The sequence was obtained from an adult who received the AZD1222 COVID-19 vaccine. This chain links TRBV24-1 with TRBJ1-6; possible D gene TRBD1, 5 bases. The source was peripheral blood, collected 28 days after the second AZD1222 dose. Here the CDR3 DNA reads TGTGCCACCTTGAGGCAGGGAGAATCACCCCTCCACTTT. This gives the protein CATLRQGESPLHF.